The 10 T cell receptor beta chains given below trace back to one sample, sequenced in a study of CD8+ T cells in alopecia areata. Investigators isolated RNA and reverse transcribed it into cDNA to act as the sequencing template. Clones were sequenced by immunoSEQ multiplex PCR, and TCRdb holds only the in-frame ones, with some missing. The table records 250,000 to 350,000 clones, around three fifths of them present only once. Treatment denoted: oral pan-JAK inhibitor, 5-10 mg twice daily. The source was CD4+ T cells sorted from blood, collected at roughly week 53, from a patient treated with tofacitinib. The receptor source for this set is a human donor with alopecia areata.

In its sample, this clone was seen many times. V is TRBV4-1 and J is TRBJ1-6, with D possibly TRBD1 on 5 matching bases. Trimming took off 0 bases at V and 7 bases at J, with 13 bases between the two ends. Per germline, CDR1 MGHRA and CDR2 YSYEKL. CDR3 length equals 16 residues. CDR3 nucleotide sequence: TGCGCCAGCAGCCAAGATCACGGGAACAGGAATTCACCCCTCCACTTT. Translation gives CASSQDHGNRNSPLHF.

Note on this clone: Other DNA sequences from this sample encode an identical CDR3 as well. This chain uses TRBV29-1 with TRBJ2-5; TRBD2 aligns across 8 bases. Germline CDR1 reads SQVTM; CDR2 reads ANQGSEA. J was trimmed by 2 bases and V by 7 bases; bases with no gene match: 3. This CDR3 spans 12 amino acids. CDR3 in amino acids: CSGGLGQETQYF. As DNA, the CDR3 is TGCAGCGGGGGACTAGGGCAAGAGACCCAGTACTTC.

This clone was detected a few times. The rearrangement joins TRBV30 to TRBJ1-1, with D hard to call. V was shortened by 0 bases and J by 0 bases, with 8 bases between the two germline ends. This CDR3 has 14 residues. The germline V gene has CDR1 GTSNPN and CDR2 SVGIG (reference sequence). For the CDR3, the DNA is TGTGCCTGGAGTGTAGGGCACTTGAACACTGAAGCTTTCTTT. Protein: CAWSVGHLNTEAFF.

The rearrangement links TRBV2 to TRBJ2-3, with a possible D match to TRBD2 (5 bases). Germline V lookup: CDR1 SNHLY, CDR2 FYNNEI. Trimming left V 8 bases short and J 9 bases short, with 18 bases between. This CDR3 spans 13 amino acids. CDR3 in DNA: TGTGCCAGCCGCGGAGCGAGTGGCGGGACGCAGTATTTT. Translating gives CASRGASGGTQYF.

This clone was found a few times. The chain uses TRBV9 and TRBJ2-1; D gene ambiguous. Germline assignment: CDR1 SGDLS and CDR2 YYNGEE. Trimming removed 2 bases from V and 7 bases from J, with 10 bases in between. CDR3 length: 13 amino acids. CDR3: CASSVTDLNEQFF. The CDR3 bases are TGTGCCAGCAGCGTGACGGACCTGAATGAGCAGTTCTTC.

V and J are TRBV25-1 and TRBJ1-6, with D possibly TRBD1 on 6 matching bases. The CDR3 runs 16 residues. CDR1 is MGHDK and CDR2 is SYGVNS in the germline V gene. V lost 6 bases and J lost 7, with 19 bases in between. The CDR3 bases are TGTGCCAGCAGGGGAACAGGGCGGGGTCCGAATTCACCCCTCCACTTT. This translates into CASRGTGRGPNSPLHF. Combining the CDR3 with reference TRBV25-1 and TRBJ1-6 gives the whole variable domain EADIYQTPRYLVIGTGKKITLECSQTMGHDKMYWYQQDPGMELHLIHYSYGVNSTEKGDLSSESTVSRIRTEHFPLTLESARPSHTSQYLCASRGTGRGPNSPLHFGNGTRLTVT.

V usage is TRBV7-9 and J usage is TRBJ1-6; 7 bases are a match to TRBD1. The trim removed 3 bases at V and 13 bases at J, leaving 3 bases unmatched. This CDR3 has 12 amino acids. Germline V gives CDR1 SEHNR, CDR2 FQNEAQ (reference sequence). CDR3 in amino acids: CASSFGQVPLHF. The CDR3 nucleotides read TGTGCCAGCAGCTTCGGACAGGTTCCCCTCCACTTT.

This clone has more than one count but fewer than ten. V gene TRBV29-1 combines with J gene TRBJ2-5; 9 bases line up with TRBD2. The CDR3 is made up of 14 amino acids. CDR1 and CDR2 (germline): SQVTM, ANQGSEA. V lost 5 bases, J lost 5 bases, and 9 bases stayed unmatched. The CDR3 coding sequence is TGCAGCGTTACGACGGCGGGGGGGCTGGAGACCCAGTACTTC. This codes for CSVTTAGGLETQYF.

The chain recombines TRBV9 with TRBJ1-6, with D perhaps matching TRBD1 (5 bases). The CDR3 consists of 14 residues. V was pared by 0 bases and J by 9 bases, with 10 bases between. The germline gives CDR1 SGDLS, CDR2 YYNGEE. The CDR3 region has the DNA TGTGCCAGCAGCGTAGGTCAGGGCGGTTCACCCCTCCACTTT. Translating it yields CASSVGQGGSPLHF.

The V gene is TRBV5-6, the J gene TRBJ2-1; D not certain. V lost 5 bases to trimming and J lost 2 bases, with 11 bases between them. The germline CDR1 and CDR2 sequences are SGHDT and YYEEEE. The CDR3 totals 14 residues. CDR3 sequence reads: CASRSDITYNEQFF. The CDR3 nucleotides read TGTGCCAGCAGATCTGACATCACCTACAATGAGCAGTTCTTC.